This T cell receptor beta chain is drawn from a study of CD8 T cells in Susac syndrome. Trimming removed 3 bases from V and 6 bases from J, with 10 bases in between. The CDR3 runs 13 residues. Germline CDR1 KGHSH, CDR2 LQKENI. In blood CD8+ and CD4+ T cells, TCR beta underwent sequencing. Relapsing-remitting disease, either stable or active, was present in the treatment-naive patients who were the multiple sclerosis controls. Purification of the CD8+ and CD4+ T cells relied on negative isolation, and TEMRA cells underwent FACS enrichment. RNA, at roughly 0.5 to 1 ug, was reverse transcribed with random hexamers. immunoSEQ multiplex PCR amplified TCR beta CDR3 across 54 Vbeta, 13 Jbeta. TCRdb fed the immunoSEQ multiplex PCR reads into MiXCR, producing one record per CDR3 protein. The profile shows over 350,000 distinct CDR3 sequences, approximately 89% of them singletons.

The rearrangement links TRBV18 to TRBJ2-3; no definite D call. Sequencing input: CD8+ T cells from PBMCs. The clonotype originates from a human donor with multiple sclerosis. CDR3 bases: TGTGCCAGCTCACCCCCAGATGAGGATACGCAGTATTTT. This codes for CASSPPDEDTQYF.